These 16 T cell receptor beta chains were all obtained from the same sample, sequenced in a study of neoadjuvant nivolumab and ipilimumab in lung cancer. Data came from immunoSEQ multiplex PCR; TCRdb stores just in-frame clones and leaves some out. The table records about 26,000 clones, 82% of them present only once. Here the sequenced sample was tumor tissue, taken after neoadjuvant nivolumab, alone or with ipilimumab, at or shortly before surgery. All receptors come from an adult with non-small cell lung cancer.

About this clone: Germline and junction disagree at one end, which may indicate a read error. The chain has TRBV5-4 and TRBJ2-7; 9 nucleotides agree with TRBD2. Germline CDR1 SGHNT, CDR2 YYREEE (reference sequence). CDR3 length: 13 amino acids. The CDR3 DNA follows: TGTGCCAGCAGCTTAGATCGGGCTAGCGGGATTCACTTC. It specifies CASSLDRASGIHF.

The gene calls are TRBV18 and TRBJ2-1; 8 bases are a match to TRBD1. Germline V lookup: CDR1 KGHSH, CDR2 LQKENI. This CDR3 spans 17 amino acids. The junction had 12 bases not matched to a gene; V was cut back by 3 bases and J by 5 bases. CDR3 coding DNA: TGTGCCAGCTCACCTCTCAGAGGCGGGACAGGTCACAATGAGCAGTTCTTC. As protein: CASSPLRGGTGHNEQFF.

This clone was detected once. V is TRBV27 and J is TRBJ1-1; D remains unclear. V lost 6 bases to trimming and J lost 5 bases, with 13 bases between them. CDR1 and CDR2 (germline): MNHEY, SMNVEV (reference sequence). The CDR3 consists of 13 residues. The CDR3 DNA sequence: TGTGCCAGCAGCCCCTATCGCGTTACTGAAGCTTTCTTT. Its translation: CASSPYRVTEAFF.

This chain connects TRBV18 to TRBJ2-7; TRBD2 agrees at 9 bases. CDR1 and CDR2 (germline): KGHSH, LQKENI. The J segment lost 4 bases and the V segment lost 6 bases, leaving 7 bases of the junction unmatched. This CDR3 has 14 residues. For the CDR3, the DNA is TGTGCCAGCTCGCTCGGGACTAGCCGATACGAGCAGTACTTC. Translation gives CASSLGTSRYEQYF.

The chain joins TRBV5-4 to TRBJ1-2; D gene ambiguous. Trimming left V 3 bases short and J 3 bases short, with 12 bases between. Germline CDR1 is SGHNT and CDR2 is YYREEE (reference sequence). The CDR3 loop spans 14 amino acids. The CDR3 is CASSSSRLDYGYTF. The CDR3, as DNA: TGTGCCAGCAGCTCTTCGAGGCTTGACTATGGCTACACCTTC.

This clone was counted once. The CDR3 nucleotides read TGCGCCAGCAGCCGGACAGGAGTCTACGAGCAGTACTTC. Encoded protein: CASSRTGVYEQYF. The V call is TRBV5-1, the J call TRBJ2-7; TRBD1 aligns across 7 bases. This CDR3 contains 13 residues. The germline CDR1 and CDR2 sequences are SGHRS and YFSETQ. The junction had 4 bases not matched to a gene; V was cut back by 4 bases and J by 3 bases.

V is TRBV11-3 and J is TRBJ2-5, with 9 bases fitting TRBD2. Germline V lookup: CDR1 SGHNT, CDR2 YENEEA. This CDR3 spans 17 amino acids. Trimming took 3 bases from V and 5 from J; bases not matched to a gene: 13. Here the CDR3 DNA reads TGTGCCAGCAGCTTCCCGGGACTAGCTGCCCATGGGGAGACCCAGTACTTC. Encoded protein: CASSFPGLAAHGETQYF.

V gene TRBV5-1 combines with J gene TRBJ2-1; 7 bases align to TRBD2. Germline-derived CDR1 and CDR2 are SGHRS and YFSETQ. The V gene end was trimmed by 4 bases and the J gene end by 9 bases; junction bases not matched to a gene: 10. This CDR3 has 14 residues. CDR3: CASSLLAGFGEQFF. In nucleotides, the CDR3 is TGCGCCAGCAGCCTGTTAGCGGGTTTTGGTGAGCAGTTCTTC.

V and J are TRBV7-2 and TRBJ2-2; 7 bases agree with TRBD1. The V gene end was trimmed by 8 bases and the J gene end by 4 bases; junction bases not matched to a gene: 13. Germline CDR1 SGHTA, CDR2 FQGNSA. The CDR3 spans 16 residues. The CDR3 loop reads CASSPEQGLLTGELFF. CDR3 DNA: TGTGCCAGCTCTCCAGAACAGGGGCTCCTCACCGGGGAGCTGTTTTTT.

This clone was seen just once. J is TRBJ2-7 and V is TRBV18; 7 bases agree with TRBD2. The ends lost 0 bases at V and 0 bases at J; junction bases unmatched: 5. CDR3 length equals 16 residues. Germline V CDR1 and CDR2: KGHSH, LQKENI. In nucleotides, the CDR3 is TGTGCCAGCTCACCACCGCCTAGCGGCAGCTCCTACGAGCAGTACTTC. It specifies CASSPPPSGSSYEQYF.

This chain connects TRBV10-2 to TRBJ2-7, with 12 positions matching TRBD2. CDR1 is WSHSY and CDR2 is SAAADI in the germline V gene. V dropped 7 bases and J dropped 4; count of bases not matched to a gene: 2. The CDR3 has 13 amino acids. The CDR3 is CASKTSGRYEQYF. CDR3 DNA sequence: TGCGCCAGCAAAACTAGCGGGAGGTACGAGCAGTACTTC.

The rearrangement links TRBV6-5 to TRBJ2-3, with TRBD2 matching 7 bases. The germline V gene has CDR1 MNHEY and CDR2 SVGAGI. The CDR3 totals 13 residues. The V segment lost 4 bases and the J segment 6 bases; nucleotides outside the gene matches: 4. The CDR3, as DNA: TGTGCCAGCAGTTGGGAGGGTGAGGATACGCAGTATTTT. Its translation is CASSWEGEDTQYF.

The J gene is TRBJ2-7, the V gene TRBV6-1; TRBD2 might be the D (6 bases). The CDR3 sequence is 14 residues long. V was cut by 6 bases and J by 6 bases, with 18 bases left in between. CDR1 and CDR2 (germline): MNHNS, SASEGT. The CDR3 nucleotides are TGTGCCAGCAGGGAGGAGGGCAGTGTTCGCGAGCAGTACTTC. Translated: CASREEGSVREQYF.

The chain couples TRBV30 to TRBJ1-1; D gene uncertain. This CDR3 region has 14 residues. V lost 2 bases, J lost 1 base, and 11 bases lay in between. Germline-derived CDR1 and CDR2 are GTSNPN and SVGIG (reference sequence). The CDR3 loop reads CAWSRDRSNTEAFF. The CDR3 bases are TGTGCCTGGAGTCGAGACCGCTCGAACACTGAAGCTTTCTTT.

The chain joins TRBV14 to TRBJ2-2, with 7 bases aligning to TRBD1. This CDR3 comprises 18 residues. CDR1 and CDR2 from the germline V gene are SGHDN and FVKESK. J was trimmed by 5 bases and V by 1 base; bases with no gene match: 13. DNA of the CDR3: TGTGCCAGCAGCCAAGTTCGGGGACAGACGGATTGGACCGGGGAGCTGTTTTTT. This encodes CASSQVRGQTDWTGELFF.

CDR3: CASSPSGGVGESEQYF. DNA of the CDR3: TGTGCCAGCTCACCGTCTGGGGGAGTAGGGGAGAGCGAGCAGTACTTC. The chain is built from TRBV18 and TRBJ2-7; D possibly uses TRBD1 or TRBD2 (5 bases each). Germline V CDR1 and CDR2: KGHSH, LQKENI. The CDR3 spans 16 residues. Trimming left V 3 bases short and J 6 bases short, with 21 bases between.